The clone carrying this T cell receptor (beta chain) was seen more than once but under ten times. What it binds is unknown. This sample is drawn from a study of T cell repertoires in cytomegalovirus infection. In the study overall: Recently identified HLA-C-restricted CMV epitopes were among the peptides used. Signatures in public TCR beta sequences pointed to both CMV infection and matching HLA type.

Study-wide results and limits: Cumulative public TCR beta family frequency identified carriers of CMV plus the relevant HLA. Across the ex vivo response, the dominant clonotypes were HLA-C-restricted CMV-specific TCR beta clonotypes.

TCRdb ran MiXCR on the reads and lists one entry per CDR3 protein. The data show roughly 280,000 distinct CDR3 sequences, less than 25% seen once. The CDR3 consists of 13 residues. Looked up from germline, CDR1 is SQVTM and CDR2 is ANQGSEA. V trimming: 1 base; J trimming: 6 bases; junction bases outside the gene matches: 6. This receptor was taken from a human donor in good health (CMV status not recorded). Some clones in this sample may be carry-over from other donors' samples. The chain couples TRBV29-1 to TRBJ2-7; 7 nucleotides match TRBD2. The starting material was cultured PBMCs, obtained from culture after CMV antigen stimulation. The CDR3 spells CSVEGPAGREQYF. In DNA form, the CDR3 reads TGCAGCGTTGAAGGCCCAGCGGGACGCGAGCAGTACTTC.